This T cell receptor beta chain appears in the sequencing data of a study of T cells in Graves' hyperthyroidism and ophthalmopathy. Points from the study as a whole: Most expanded thyroid clonotypes above 0.001 recurred in blood.

The definition of stable Graves' hyperthyroidism was no ophthalmopathy progression within 18 months. Researchers barred patients who had uncontrolled infection, other autoimmune disease, pregnancy or lactation. Clinicians diagnosed patients from clinical symptoms, serum thyroxine and TRAb, thyroid ultrasound and orbital computed tomography. Amplification targeted TCR beta CDR3 regions from RNA transcripts. When the TCR CDR3 underwent first-round RT-PCR, the HTBI primer set was used. MiXCR, applied by TCRdb to the multiplex PCR reads, yields one record per CDR3 protein. The table includes 500,000 to 600,000 distinct CDR3 sequences, around 42% detected once. Trimming pared 3 bases from V and 8 bases from J, leaving 22 bases between. The CDR3 contains 16 residues. CDR1 LNHNV and CDR2 YYDKDF come from the germline V gene (reference sequence). As regards this clonotype: Its antigen is unknown.

What was sequenced was peripheral blood or thyroid tissue (not recorded which). The receptor's source is a woman aged 18-29 years with Graves' hyperthyroidism. The genes are TRBV15 and TRBJ1-2; D ambiguous. The CDR3 bases are TGTGCCACCAGCAGCTTGGATGCTACCACGGTCAGGGGCTACACCTTC. Amino acids: CATSSLDATTVRGYTF.